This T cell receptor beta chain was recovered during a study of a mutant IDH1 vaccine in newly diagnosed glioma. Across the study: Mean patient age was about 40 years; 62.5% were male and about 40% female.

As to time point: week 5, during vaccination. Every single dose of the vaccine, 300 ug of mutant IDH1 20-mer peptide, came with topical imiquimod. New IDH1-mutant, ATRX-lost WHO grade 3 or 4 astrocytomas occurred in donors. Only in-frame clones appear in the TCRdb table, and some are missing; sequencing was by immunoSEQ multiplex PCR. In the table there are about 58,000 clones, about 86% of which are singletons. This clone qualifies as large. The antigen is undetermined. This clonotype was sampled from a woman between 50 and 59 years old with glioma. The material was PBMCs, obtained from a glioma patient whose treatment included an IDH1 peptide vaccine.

In DNA form, the CDR3 reads TGTGCCAGCAGCCCGGGGGGGGAATACGAGCAGTACTTC. This gives the protein CASSPGGEYEQYF. This chain joins TRBV9 and TRBJ2-7; TRBD2 matches at 8 bases. CDR1 and CDR2 from the germline V gene are SGDLS and YYNGEE. The CDR3 spans 13 residues. With 4 bases clipped from V and 4 bases from J, the junction kept 4 bases outside the gene matches.